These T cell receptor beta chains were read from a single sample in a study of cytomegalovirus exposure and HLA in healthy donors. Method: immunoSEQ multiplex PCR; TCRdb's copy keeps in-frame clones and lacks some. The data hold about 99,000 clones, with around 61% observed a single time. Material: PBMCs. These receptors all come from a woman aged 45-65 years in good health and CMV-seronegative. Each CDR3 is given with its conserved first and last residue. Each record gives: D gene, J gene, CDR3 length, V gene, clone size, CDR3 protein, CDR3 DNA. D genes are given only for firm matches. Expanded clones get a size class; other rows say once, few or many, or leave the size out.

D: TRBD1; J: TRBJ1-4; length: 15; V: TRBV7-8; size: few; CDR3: CASSFDRVGIGKLFF; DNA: TGTGCCAGCAGCTTTGACAGGGTTGGGATTGGAAAACTGTTTTTT
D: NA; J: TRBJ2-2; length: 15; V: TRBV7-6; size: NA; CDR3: CASSLVGGNTGELFF; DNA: TGTGCCAGCAGCTTAGTAGGGGGTAACACCGGGGAGCTGTTTTTT
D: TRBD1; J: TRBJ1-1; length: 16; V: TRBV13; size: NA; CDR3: CASSGRTGASNTEAFF; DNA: TGTGCCAGCAGCGGGAGGACAGGCGCCTCGAACACTGAAGCTTTCTTT
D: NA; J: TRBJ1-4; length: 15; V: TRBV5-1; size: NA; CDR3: CASSLGVWGNEKLFF; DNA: TGCGCCAGCAGCTTGGGTGTGTGGGGCAATGAAAAACTGTTTTTT
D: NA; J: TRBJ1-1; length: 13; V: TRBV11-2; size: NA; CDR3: CASSPTLGAEAFF; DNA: TGTGCCAGCAGCCCAACGTTGGGAGCTGAAGCTTTCTTT
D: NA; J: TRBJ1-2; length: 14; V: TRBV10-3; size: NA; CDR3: CAISEGRGAGGYTF; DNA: TGTGCCATCAGTGAAGGCCGAGGAGCAGGGGGCTACACCTTC
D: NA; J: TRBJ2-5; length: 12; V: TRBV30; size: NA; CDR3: CAWSGSGETQYF; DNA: TGTGCCTGGAGTGGATCGGGAGAGACCCAGTACTTC
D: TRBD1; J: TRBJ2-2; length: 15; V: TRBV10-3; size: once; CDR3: CAISELRDSPGELFF; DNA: TGTGCCATCAGTGAGTTGAGGGACAGCCCAGGGGAGCTGTTTTTT
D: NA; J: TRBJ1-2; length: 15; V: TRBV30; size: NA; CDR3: CAWTRPDGRRSGYTF; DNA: TGTGCCTGGACACGACCCGACGGACGGAGGAGCGGCTACACCTTC
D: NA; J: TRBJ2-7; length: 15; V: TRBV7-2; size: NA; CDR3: CASSSSAAAAYEQYF; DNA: TGTGCCAGCAGCTCGAGTGCAGCGGCCGCCTACGAGCAGTACTTC
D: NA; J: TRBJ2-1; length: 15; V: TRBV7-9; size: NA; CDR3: CASSSPGSSYNEQFF; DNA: TGTGCCAGCAGCTCGCCCGGTAGCTCCTACAATGAGCAGTTCTTC
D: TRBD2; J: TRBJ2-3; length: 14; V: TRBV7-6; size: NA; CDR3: CASSLFSSGDTQYF; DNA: TGTGCCAGCAGCTTATTCTCTAGCGGAGATACGCAGTATTTT
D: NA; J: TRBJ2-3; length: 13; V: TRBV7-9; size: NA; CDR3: CASSSRGTDTQYF; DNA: TGTGCCAGCTCCTCCAGGGGCACAGATACGCAGTATTTT
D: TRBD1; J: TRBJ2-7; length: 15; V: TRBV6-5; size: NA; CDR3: CASSYSGGGSYEQYF; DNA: TGTGCCAGCAGTTACTCAGGGGGCGGCTCCTACGAGCAGTACTTC
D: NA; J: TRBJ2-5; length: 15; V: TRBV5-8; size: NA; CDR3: CASTLAGTPQETQYF; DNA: TGTGCCAGCACCCTCGCCGGGACACCTCAAGAGACCCAGTACTTC
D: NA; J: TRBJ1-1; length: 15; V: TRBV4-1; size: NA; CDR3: CASSYATEKNTEAFF; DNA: TGCGCCAGCAGCTACGCGACAGAGAAGAACACTGAAGCTTTCTTT
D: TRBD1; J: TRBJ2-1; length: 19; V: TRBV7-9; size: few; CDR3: CASSFGGIYRDSTYNEQFF; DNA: TGTGCCAGCAGCTTTGGCGGAATATACCGGGACAGTACCTACAATGAGCAGTTCTTC
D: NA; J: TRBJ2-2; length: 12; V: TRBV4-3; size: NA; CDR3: CASSHIPGELFF; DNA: TGCGCCAGCAGCCACATCCCCGGGGAGCTGTTTTTT
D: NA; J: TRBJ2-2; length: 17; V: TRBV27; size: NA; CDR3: CASSPALGRVNTGELFF; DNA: TGTGCCAGCAGTCCCGCCCTTGGCAGGGTTAACACCGGGGAGCTGTTTTTT
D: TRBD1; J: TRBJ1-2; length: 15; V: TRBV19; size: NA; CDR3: CASSIWGQEGYGYTF; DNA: TGTGCCAGTAGTATCTGGGGACAGGAGGGCTATGGCTACACCTTC
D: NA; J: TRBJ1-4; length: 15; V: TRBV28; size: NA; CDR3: CASSLPGPVNEKLFF; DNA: TGTGCCAGCAGTCTCCCAGGGCCCGTTAATGAAAAACTGTTTTTT
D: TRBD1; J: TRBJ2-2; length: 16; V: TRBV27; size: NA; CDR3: CASSLTPDRHTGELFF; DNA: TGTGCCAGCAGCCTAACCCCGGACAGGCACACCGGGGAGCTGTTTTTT
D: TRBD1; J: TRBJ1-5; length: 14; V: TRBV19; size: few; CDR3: CASGNNRGPQPQHF; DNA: TGTGCCAGTGGGAACAACAGGGGGCCTCAGCCCCAGCATTTT
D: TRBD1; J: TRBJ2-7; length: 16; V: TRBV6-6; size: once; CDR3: CASSGSLGTGGQEQYF; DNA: TGTGCCAGCAGTGGATCTCTAGGGACAGGGGGGCAGGAGCAGTACTTC
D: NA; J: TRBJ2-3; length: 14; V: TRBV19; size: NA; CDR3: CASSIEARTDTQYF; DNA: TGTGCCAGTAGTATAGAGGCTAGAACAGATACGCAGTATTTT
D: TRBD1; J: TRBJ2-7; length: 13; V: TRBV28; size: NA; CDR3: CASYGQGAYEQYF; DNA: TGTGCCAGTTACGGGCAGGGGGCTTACGAGCAGTACTTC
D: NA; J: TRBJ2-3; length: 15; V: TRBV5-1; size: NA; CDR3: CASSFGGVSTDTQYF; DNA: TGCGCCAGCAGCTTCGGGGGAGTTAGCACAGATACGCAGTATTTT
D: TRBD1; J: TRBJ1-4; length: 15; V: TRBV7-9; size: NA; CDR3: CASSSSGGAGEKLFF; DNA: TGTGCCAGCAGCTCCTCAGGGGGCGCAGGTGAAAAACTGTTTTTT
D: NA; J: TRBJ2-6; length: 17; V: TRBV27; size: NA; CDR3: CATRGVSWGSGANVLTF; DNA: TGTGCCACCAGGGGAGTCTCCTGGGGATCTGGGGCCAACGTCCTGACTTTC
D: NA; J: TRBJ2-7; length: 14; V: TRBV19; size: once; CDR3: CASRGGGVSYEQYF; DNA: TGTGCCAGTAGAGGCGGCGGAGTCTCCTACGAGCAGTACTTC
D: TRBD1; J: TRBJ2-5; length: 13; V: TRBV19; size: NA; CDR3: CASSRGTEETQYF; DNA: TGTGCCAGTAGTAGGGGGACAGAAGAGACCCAGTACTTC
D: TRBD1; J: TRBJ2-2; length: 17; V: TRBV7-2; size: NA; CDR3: CASSLRAGGTNTGELFF; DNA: TGTGCCAGCAGCTTAAGGGCAGGGGGTACGAACACCGGGGAGCTGTTTTTT
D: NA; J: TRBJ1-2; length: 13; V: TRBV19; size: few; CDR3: CASSLPGHYGYTF; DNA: TGTGCCAGTAGTCTTCCAGGGCACTATGGCTACACCTTC
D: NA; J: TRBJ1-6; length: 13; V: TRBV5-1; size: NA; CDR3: CASKTGGDSPLHF; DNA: TGCGCCAGCAAGACCGGCGGGGATTCACCCCTCCACTTT
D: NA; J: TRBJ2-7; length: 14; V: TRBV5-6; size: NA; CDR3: CASSSPREAYEQYF; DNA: TGTGCCAGCAGCTCCCCAAGGGAGGCCTACGAGCAGTACTTC
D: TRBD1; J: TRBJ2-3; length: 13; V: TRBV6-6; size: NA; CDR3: CATSGQPTDTQYF; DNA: TGTGCCACCTCGGGACAGCCCACAGATACGCAGTATTTT
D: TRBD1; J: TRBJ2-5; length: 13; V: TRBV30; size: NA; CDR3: CAWAGTAQETQYF; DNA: TGTGCCTGGGCCGGGACAGCCCAAGAGACCCAGTACTTC
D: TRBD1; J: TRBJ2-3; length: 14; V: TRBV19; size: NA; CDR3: CASRRDRATDTQYF; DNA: TGTGCCAGTAGACGGGACAGAGCGACAGATACGCAGTATTTT
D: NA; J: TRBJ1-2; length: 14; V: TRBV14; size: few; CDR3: CASSGRQDEYGYTF; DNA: TGTGCCAGCAGCGGCCGACAGGATGAATATGGCTACACCTTC
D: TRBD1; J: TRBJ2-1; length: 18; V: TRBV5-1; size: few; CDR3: CASSSYETGGSPYNEQFF; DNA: TGCGCCAGCAGCTCGTACGAAACAGGGGGCAGCCCCTACAATGAGCAGTTCTTC